The T cell receptor beta chain under discussion was sequenced for a study of blood T cell repertoires in COVID-19. Method: immunoSEQ multiplex PCR; TCRdb's copy keeps in-frame clones and lacks some. The sample holds 70,000 to 85,000 clones, 75% to 90% seen once. This receptor was obtained from a woman aged 50 to 60 with active or convalescent COVID-19. Input material: peripheral blood.

The CDR3 loop reads CASSAQWGRTGELFF. In nucleotides, the CDR3 is TGTGCCAGCAGCGCCCAGTGGGGGAGGACCGGGGAGCTGTTTTTT. The genes are TRBV7-2 and TRBJ2-2; weak D call: TRBD2 (6 bases). This CDR3 comprises 15 residues. Trimming took 5 bases from V and 5 from J, leaving 15 bases between them. CDR1 is SGHTA and CDR2 is FQGNSA in the germline V gene.